Shown below are 7 T cell receptor beta chains from a single sample sequenced in a study of T cells after yellow fever vaccination. In TCRdb, the 5' RACE reads were re-called with MiXCR into one record per CDR3 protein. The data show 300,000 to 400,000 distinct CDR3 sequences, roughly 8.7% seen once. The sequenced sample was PBMCs, obtained on the day of the first yellow fever vaccination. The source is a young man who received the YFV17D yellow fever vaccine.

The chain carries TRBV12-3 or TRBV12-4 and TRBJ1-5; D is uncertain. CDR3 length equals 12 residues. Trimming took 3 bases from V and 6 from J, leaving 6 bases between them. This chain's CDR3 is CASSFAGQPQHF. In nucleotides, the CDR3 is TGTGCCAGCAGTTTCGCCGGTCAGCCCCAGCATTTT.

This clonotype was observed once. V and J are TRBV5-1 and TRBJ2-7; D is possibly TRBD2 (6 bases). V lost 3 bases to trimming and J lost 2 bases, with 18 bases between them. The CDR3 totals 16 residues. Germline CDR1 reads SGHRS; CDR2 reads YFSETQ. The CDR3 region is CASSSRLGLTTYEQYF. The CDR3 DNA is TGCGCCAGCAGCTCTAGACTAGGCCTTACTACCTACGAGCAGTACTTC.

CDR3 in DNA: TGTGCCAGCAGCCCGACCCTCTACTCAGCCTATGGCTACACCTTC. Translation gives CASSPTLYSAYGYTF. The V gene is TRBV7-3, the J gene TRBJ1-2; the D is unclear. CDR3 length equals 15 residues. Germline V CDR1 and CDR2: SGHTA, FQGTGA. V was cut by 5 bases and J by 4 bases, with 17 bases left in between.

This clonotype has only a few counts. The chain employs TRBV2 and TRBJ2-1; weak D call: TRBD2 (5 bases). Germline V gene data show CDR1 as SNHLY and CDR2 as FYNNEI. The CDR3 runs 14 residues. V lost 0 bases and J lost 9, with 12 bases in between. In DNA form, the CDR3 reads TGTGCCAGCAGTGAAGCCTCTCCGCGGGCTGAGCAGTTCTTC. Amino acid sequence: CASSEASPRAEQFF.

This clonotype came up a few times. The CDR3 DNA follows: TGCAGTGCTAGTTGGGACACATCCTACGAGCAGTACTTC. Encoded protein: CSASWDTSYEQYF. The V call is TRBV20-1, the J call TRBJ2-7; TRBD1 might be the D (6 bases). Trimming took 3 bases from V and 1 from J, leaving 10 bases between them. Germline V gene lookup returns CDR1 DFQATT and CDR2 SNEGSKA (reference sequence). The length of the CDR3 is 13 residues.

CDR3 in DNA: TGTGCCAGCAGCAAATACCTCCTAGCGGGGTACTACGAGCAGTACTTC. Encoded protein: CASSKYLLAGYYEQYF. This sequence joins TRBV21-1 and TRBJ2-7; TRBD2 reflects the table's D call only, with no check against the DNA. TRBV21-1 is marked as a pseudogene. The CDR3 runs to 16 residues.

This clonotype was recorded a few times. The chain links TRBV4-3 to TRBJ2-7; perhaps TRBD2 as D (5 bases). The CDR3 length is 13 residues. Trimming shortened V by 1 base and J by 4 bases, and 8 bases separated the two germline ends. Germline CDR1 reads LGHNA; CDR2 reads YSLEER. The CDR3, as DNA: TGCGCCAGCAGCCAAGGTCCGGGGTACGAGCAGTACGTC. Residues: CASSQGPGYEQYV.